Sequencing of this TCR beta chain was carried out in a study of glioma-infiltrating T cells (dated by TCRdb to 2015 to 2016). As for the study more broadly: Sequencing of TCR alpha- and beta-chain repertoires was performed on glioma tissue, on non-neoplastic brain tissue, and on matched peripheral blood mononuclear cells. To gauge divergence between tissue and blood T-cell populations, every tissue-infiltrating repertoire was compared against the peripheral blood repertoire from the same patient. The paired cohort comprised three low-grade glioma patients, 8 or 9 primary glioblastoma patients and three non-glioma patients contributing non-neoplastic brain tissue. Results the study describes overall, beyond this receptor: In non-neoplastic patients, VJ-independent divergence between tissue and blood fell below expectation, whereas in all gliomas, and especially in low-grade gliomas, the divergence rose above expectation. Group comparisons rested on small numbers: three non-neoplastic, three low-grade glioma and several glioblastoma patients. Only a very small number of CDR3 sequences turned up in both tissue and blood, a result put down to high CDR3 diversity combined with limited sampling.

TCR alpha and beta CDR3 regions were amplified with the iRepertoire nested amplicon-rescue multiplex PCR (arm-PCR) platform from RNA. The input for one-step reverse transcription and amplification was roughly 85-400 ng of either tissue mRNA or PBMC total RNA. Following bead purification, Illumina adapters were added by a secondary multiplex PCR, and libraries between 200 and 400 bp were gel-purified. Libraries carried internal 6-nucleotide barcodes used for demultiplexing. Sequencing of libraries was performed on an Illumina MiSeq with 2x220 or 2x250 nucleotide paired-end reads. For the original study's pipeline: Paired reads were merged with FLASH 1.2.11 and aligned to the GRCh37 human genome with BWA-MEM before extracting TRA and TRB reads. An IMGT-derived reference of cassette sequences and CDR3 motifs, with pseudogenes included, was used for V and J assignment. Reads were translated in three frames, and productive CDR3s were defined by a C…FGXG motif without stop codons. A clonotype was defined as a unique combination of a V-J cassette pair and a CDR3 amino acid sequence. Hamming distance filtering was applied to reads, with thresholds set by the sequence error rate of each sample in mapped regions. TCRdb's own reprocessing of the public reads used fastp at Q25 and MiXCR and kept productive beta chains. Every CDR3 protein is listed once, alongside the most common genes and DNA of its rows. For this entry, the V and J calls and clone size follow TCRdb and not the study's own pipeline. This sample holds about 44,000 distinct CDR3 sequences; more than 20% were observed only once. Roughly 6% of the sample is held by the ten biggest clonotypes.

The germline V gene (reference sequence) sets CDR1 to DFQATT and CDR2 to SNEGSKA. There are 16 amino acids in the CDR3, from cysteine to phenylalanine inclusive. Just the 48-base CDR3 DNA is kept, in frame starting at base 1. The V end loses 1 base and the J end loses 2 bases, and a stretch of 15 bases separates them. This clonotype was observed at least ten times. Its binding antigen is unknown. Base qualities were left out, and no much larger clone turns up one base away. In this chain, TRBV20-1 is recombined with TRBJ1-5, with TRBD1 as a weak D call on 5 bases. Sequencing was done on a sample of glioma tissue, nonneoplastic brain tissue, or PBMCs (not recorded which). This TCR was recovered from a human donor with low-grade glioma or glioblastoma, undergoing nonglioma brain surgery, or in good health (not recorded which). The DNA reads as follows: TGCAGTGCTAGAGGGGGAGGGGATTTGGGCAATCAGCCCCAGCATTTT. Translated, it gives CSARGGGDLGNQPQHF.